This T cell receptor beta chain was documented in a study of T cell changes during pregnancy in multiple sclerosis. Generated by immunoSEQ multiplex PCR, the TCRdb table keeps only in-frame clones and is missing some. The table records approximately 70,000 clones, about 90% of them present only once. CDR3 length: 16 amino acids. Trimming removed 0 bases at V and 0 bases at J, with 9 bases between. Germline CDR1 reads MRHNA; CDR2 reads SNTAGT. The sequencing here drew on peripheral blood, taken in the first trimester of pregnancy. This clonotype was obtained from a female donor in good health, enrolled as a control in a pregnancy study. V gene TRBV6-4 combines with J gene TRBJ2-1, with D possibly matching TRBD1 (5 bases). The DNA for the CDR3 is TGTGCCAGCAGTGACTCGGCCGACAGCTCCTACAATGAGCAGTTCTTC. Translation: CASSDSADSSYNEQFF.